Sequencing of this T cell receptor beta chain was carried out in a study of technical replicates of blood from a few donors. Repertoires were generated with immunoSEQ multiplex PCR, while TCRdb's copy carries only in-frame clones and drops some. Here the sample spans 9,500 to 15,000 clones, 85% to 95% being singletons. This CDR3 spans 14 amino acids. Looked up from germline, CDR1 is MDHEN and CDR2 is SYDVKM. The ends were cut back, 6 bases at V and 4 bases at J, with 15 bases in the middle. Input material: PBMCs. The clonotype originates from a human donor in good health. The chain joins TRBV28 to TRBJ1-2, with D perhaps matching TRBD1 (5 bases). CDR3 DNA: TGTGCCAGCAGCCTCCATGTGGGGGGCTATGGCTACACCTTC. This codes for CASSLHVGGYGYTF.